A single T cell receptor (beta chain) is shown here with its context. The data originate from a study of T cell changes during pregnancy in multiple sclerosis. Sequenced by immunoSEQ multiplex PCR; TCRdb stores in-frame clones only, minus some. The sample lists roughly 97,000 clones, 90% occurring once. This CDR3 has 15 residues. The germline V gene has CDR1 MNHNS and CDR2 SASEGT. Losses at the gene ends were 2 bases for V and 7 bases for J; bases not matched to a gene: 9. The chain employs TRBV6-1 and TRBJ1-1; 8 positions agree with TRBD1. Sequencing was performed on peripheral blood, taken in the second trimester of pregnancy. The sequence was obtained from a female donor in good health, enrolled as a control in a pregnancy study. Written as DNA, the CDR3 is TGTGCCAGCAGTGAATGGGGACGGACAGGGAATGAAGCTTTCTTT. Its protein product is CASSEWGRTGNEAFF.